These 8 T cell receptor beta chains share one sample of origin, sequenced in a study of blood T cell repertoires in COVID-19 (dated by TCRdb to the early 2020s). The method was the immunoSEQ multiplex PCR assay. As stored in TCRdb, this immuneACCESS dataset retains in-frame rearrangements with V and J assigned. A fraction of the clones does not appear; measured against another copy, unresolved V genes explain less than half of the discrepancy, and the remainder lacks a known reason. The sample table lists a few hundred thousand clones, about 88% of them with a count of one. In total, the top ten clones hold 3.6% of the sample. The sample taken for sequencing was peripheral blood. These receptors came from a man aged 18 to 29 with active or convalescent COVID-19.

The CDR3 reads CASSLLGGQIMNTEAFF. For the CDR3, the DNA is TGTGCCAGCAGCCTCTTAGGGGGACAGATAATGAACACTGAAGCTTTCTTT. The chain employs TRBV7-9 and TRBJ1-1, with 7 bases identical to TRBD1. The CDR3 has 17 residues. CDR1 is SEHNR, CDR2 FQNEAQ, per germline (reference sequence). V was clipped by 5 bases and J by 0 bases; unmatched bases: 12. Combining the CDR3 with reference TRBV7-9 and TRBJ1-1 gives the whole variable domain DTGVSQNPRHKITKRGQNVTFRCDPISEHNRLYWYRQTLGQGPEFLTYFQNEAQLEKSRLLSDRFSAERPKGSFSTLEIQRTEQGDSAMYLCASSLLGGQIMNTEAFFGQGTRLTVV.

The rearrangement links TRBV5-3 to TRBJ1-1; tentative D call: TRBD1 (5 bases). TRBV5-3 is an ORF; its function is uncertain. The CDR3 has 16 residues. Trimming took 0 bases from V and 4 from J, leaving 16 bases between them. CDR3 protein: CARSLGQTAVITEAFF. The CDR3 DNA follows: TGTGCCAGAAGCTTGGGACAGACGGCGGTGATCACTGAAGCTTTCTTT.

The chain couples TRBV9 to TRBJ2-1; D perhaps matches TRBD2 (6 bases). The CDR3 is made up of 11 amino acids. Germline lookup yields CDR1 SGDLS and CDR2 YYNGEE. Trimming left V 7 bases short and J 8 bases short, with 10 bases between. This CDR3 reads CASGWEDEQFF. CDR3 in DNA: TGTGCCAGCGGGTGGGAGGATGAGCAGTTCTTC.

This chain uses TRBV5-5 with TRBJ2-6, with a possible D match to TRBD1 (6 bases). Trimming shortened V by 2 bases and J by 2 bases, and 11 bases separated the two germline ends. Per germline, CDR1 SGHKS and CDR2 YYEKEE (reference sequence). The CDR3 contains 16 residues. The CDR3 spells CASSFGTTPGANVLTF. CDR3 sequence (DNA): TGTGCCAGCAGCTTCGGGACAACCCCTGGGGCCAACGTCCTGACTTTC. Together with reference TRBV5-5 and TRBJ2-6, the CDR3 gives the full variable domain: DAGVTQSPTHLIKTRGQQVTLRCSPISGHKSVSWYQQVLGQGPQFIFQYYEKEERGRGNFPDRFSARQFPNYSSELNVNALLLGDSALYLCASSFGTTPGANVLTFGAGSRLTVL.

The table lists this clone with a few counts. This chain links TRBV19 with TRBJ2-7; TRBD1 aligns across 11 bases. The germline V gene has CDR1 LNHDA and CDR2 SQIVND (reference sequence). The CDR3 covers 14 residues. V was clipped by 5 bases and J by 2 bases; unmatched bases: 2. CDR3 sequence: CASSPGQGAYEQYF. In nucleotides, the CDR3 is TGTGCCAGTAGTCCGGGACAGGGGGCCTACGAGCAGTACTTC.

The CDR3 here is CASSPRGDQAGNTIYF. The CDR3 DNA sequence: TGTGCCAGCAGCCCCCGGGGGGACCAAGCTGGAAACACCATATATTTT. This chain uses TRBV11-2 with TRBJ1-3; TRBD1 is a possible D gene (5 bases). Trimming cost V 5 bases and J 2 bases, with 16 bases left between them. Germline CDR1 reads SGHAT; CDR2 reads FQNNGV. There are 16 residues in the CDR3.

This chain uses TRBV6-6 with TRBJ1-1; tentatively, D is TRBD1 (6 bases). V dropped 6 bases and J dropped 10 bases, with 21 bases sitting between them. The CDR3 has 14 amino acids. Germline V gene lookup returns CDR1 MNHNY and CDR2 SVGAGI (reference sequence). This CDR3 is CASSLVATGLAAFF. CDR3 nucleotides: TGTGCCAGCAGCCTGGTCGCGACAGGTCTCGCAGCTTTCTTT.

This rearrangement joins TRBV6-2 or TRBV6-3 to TRBJ1-5; TRBD1 aligns across 8 bases. Germline trimming cut 2 bases from V and 3 bases from J; bases unmatched to any gene: 6. CDR1 and CDR2 (germline): MNHEY, SVGEGT. The CDR3 consists of 16 residues. The CDR3 region is CASSYSPGGVNQPQHF. In DNA, the CDR3 is TGTGCCAGCAGTTACAGCCCAGGGGGCGTCAATCAGCCCCAGCATTTT.